This T cell receptor (beta chain) is from a study of T-cell memory formation after mild COVID-19. V lost 3 bases, J lost 5 bases, and 14 bases stayed unmatched. Germline V gene data show CDR1 as LGHNA and CDR2 as YNFKEQ. The CDR3 extends over 17 amino acids. Each CDR3 protein gets one entry after TCRdb re-called the 5' RACE reads with MiXCR. The data show roughly 560,000 distinct CDR3 sequences, with approximately 20% seen just once and 9.5% to 15% held by the top ten. J is TRBJ2-3 and V is TRBV4-2; 7 nucleotides match TRBD2. Sequenced input: PBMCs or a T cell subset sorted from them (not recorded which). This sequence originates from an adult woman who had mild COVID-19 (a few samples of this study predate the infection). Cell type and time point are not known. The DNA for the CDR3 is TGTGCCAGCAGCCAGGACCGCCGGGGAGGGCCATTAGATACGCAGTATTTT. Amino acid sequence: CASSQDRRGGPLDTQYF.